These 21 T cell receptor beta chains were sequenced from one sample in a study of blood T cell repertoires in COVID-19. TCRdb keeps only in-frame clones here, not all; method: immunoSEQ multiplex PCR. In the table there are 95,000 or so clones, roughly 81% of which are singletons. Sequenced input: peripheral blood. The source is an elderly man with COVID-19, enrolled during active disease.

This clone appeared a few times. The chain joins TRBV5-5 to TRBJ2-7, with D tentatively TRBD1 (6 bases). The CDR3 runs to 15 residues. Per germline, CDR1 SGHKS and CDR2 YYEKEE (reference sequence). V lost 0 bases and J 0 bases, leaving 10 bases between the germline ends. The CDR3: CASSLVSGASYEQYF. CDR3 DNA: TGTGCCAGCAGCTTGGTGTCAGGGGCCTCCTACGAGCAGTACTTC.

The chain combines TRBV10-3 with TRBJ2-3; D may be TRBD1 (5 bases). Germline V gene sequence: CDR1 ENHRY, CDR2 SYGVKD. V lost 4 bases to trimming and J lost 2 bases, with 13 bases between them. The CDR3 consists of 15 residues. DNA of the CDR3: TGTGCCATCAGTGTGGCAGGGCTCCTCACAGATACGCAGTATTTT. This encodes CAISVAGLLTDTQYF.

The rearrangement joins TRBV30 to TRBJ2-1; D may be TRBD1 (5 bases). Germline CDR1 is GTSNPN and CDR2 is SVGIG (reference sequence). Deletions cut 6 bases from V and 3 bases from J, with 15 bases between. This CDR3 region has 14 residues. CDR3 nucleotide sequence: TGTGCCTGCTTTGACAGCTCCAACTACAATGAGCAGTTCTTC. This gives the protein CACFDSSNYNEQFF.

The CDR3 region has the DNA TGTGCCATCAACCCCGGACAGGGGTCTTCCGGGGAGCTGTTTTTT. It translates to CAINPGQGSSGELFF. The chain joins TRBV10-3 to TRBJ2-2, with TRBD1 matching 9 bases. The CDR3 is made up of 15 amino acids. Germline V CDR1 and CDR2: ENHRY, SYGVKD. Unmatched junction bases numbered 9, after V lost 7 bases and J lost 6 bases.

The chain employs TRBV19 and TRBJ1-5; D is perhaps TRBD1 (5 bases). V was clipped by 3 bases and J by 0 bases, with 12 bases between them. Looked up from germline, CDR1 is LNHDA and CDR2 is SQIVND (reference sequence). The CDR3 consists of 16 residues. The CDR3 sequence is CASSILQGGSNQPQHF. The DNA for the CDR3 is TGTGCCAGTAGTATTCTCCAGGGTGGTAGCAATCAGCCCCAGCATTTT.

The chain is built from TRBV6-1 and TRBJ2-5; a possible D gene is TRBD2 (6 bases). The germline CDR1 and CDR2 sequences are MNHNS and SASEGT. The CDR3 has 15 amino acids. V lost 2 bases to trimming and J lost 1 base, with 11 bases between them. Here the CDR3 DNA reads TGTGCCAGCAGTGAATTGACTAGTCGCCAAGAGACCCAGTACTTC. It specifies CASSELTSRQETQYF.

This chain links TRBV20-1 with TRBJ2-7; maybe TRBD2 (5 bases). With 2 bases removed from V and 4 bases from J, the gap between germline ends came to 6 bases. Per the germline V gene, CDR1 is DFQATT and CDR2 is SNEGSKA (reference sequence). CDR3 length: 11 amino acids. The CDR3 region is CSARSGYEQYF. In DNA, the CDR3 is TGCAGTGCTAGAAGCGGTTACGAGCAGTACTTC.

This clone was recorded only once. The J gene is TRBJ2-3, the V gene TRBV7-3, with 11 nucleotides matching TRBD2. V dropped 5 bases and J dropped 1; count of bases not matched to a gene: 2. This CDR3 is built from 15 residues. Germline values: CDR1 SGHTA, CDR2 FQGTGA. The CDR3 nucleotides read TGTGCCAGCAGCAAGGGACTAGCGGGCACAGATACGCAGTATTTT. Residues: CASSKGLAGTDTQYF. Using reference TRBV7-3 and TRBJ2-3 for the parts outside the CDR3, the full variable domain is GAGVSQTPSNKVTEKGKYVELRCDPISGHTALYWYRQSLGQGPEFLIYFQGTGAADDSGLPNDRFFAVRPEGSVSTLKIQRTERGDSAVYLCASSKGLAGTDTQYFGPGTRLTVL.

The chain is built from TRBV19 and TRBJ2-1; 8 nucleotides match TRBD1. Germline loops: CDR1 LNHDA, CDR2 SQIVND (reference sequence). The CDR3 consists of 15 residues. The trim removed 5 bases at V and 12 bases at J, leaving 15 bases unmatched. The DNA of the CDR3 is TGTGCCAGTAGTCAGACCGGGACAGGCGTATCTGGGCAGTTCTTC. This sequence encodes CASSQTGTGVSGQFF.

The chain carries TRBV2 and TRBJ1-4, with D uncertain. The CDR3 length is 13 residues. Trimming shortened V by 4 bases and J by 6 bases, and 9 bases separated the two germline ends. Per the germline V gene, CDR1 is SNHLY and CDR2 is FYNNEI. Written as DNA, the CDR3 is TGTGCCAGCAGTGCGGAGACGGATGAAAAACTGTTTTTT. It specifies CASSAETDEKLFF. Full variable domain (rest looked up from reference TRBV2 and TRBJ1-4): EPEVTQTPSHQVTQMGQEVILRCVPISNHLYFYWYRQILGQKVEFLVSFYNNEISEKSEIFDDQFSVERPDGSNFTLKIRSTKLEDSAMYFCASSAETDEKLFFGSGTQLSVL.

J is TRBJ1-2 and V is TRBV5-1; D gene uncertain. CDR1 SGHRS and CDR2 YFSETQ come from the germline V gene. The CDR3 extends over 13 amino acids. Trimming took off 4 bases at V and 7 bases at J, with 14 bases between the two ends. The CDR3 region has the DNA TGCGCCAGCAGCCACACAGACGTCCGTGGCTACACCTTC. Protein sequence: CASSHTDVRGYTF.

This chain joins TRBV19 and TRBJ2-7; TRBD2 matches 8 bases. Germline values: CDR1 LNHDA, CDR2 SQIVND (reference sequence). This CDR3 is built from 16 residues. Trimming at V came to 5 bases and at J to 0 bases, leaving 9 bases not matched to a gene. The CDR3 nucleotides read TGTGCCAGTAGTGTCCTCCTGACTAGCGTCTCCTACGAGCAGTACTTC. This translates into CASSVLLTSVSYEQYF.

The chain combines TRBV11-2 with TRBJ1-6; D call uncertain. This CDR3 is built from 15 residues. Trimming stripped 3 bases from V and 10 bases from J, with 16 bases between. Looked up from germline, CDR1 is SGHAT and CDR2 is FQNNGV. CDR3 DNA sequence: TGTGCCAGCAGCTTTGGAGGCGAGGCGTACTCACCCCTCCACTTT. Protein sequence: CASSFGGEAYSPLHF.

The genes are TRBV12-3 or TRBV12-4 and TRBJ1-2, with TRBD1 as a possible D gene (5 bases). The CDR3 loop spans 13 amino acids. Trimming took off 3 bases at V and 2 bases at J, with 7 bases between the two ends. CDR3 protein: CASSLTANYGYTF. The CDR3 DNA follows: TGTGCCAGCAGTTTGACAGCGAACTATGGCTACACCTTC.

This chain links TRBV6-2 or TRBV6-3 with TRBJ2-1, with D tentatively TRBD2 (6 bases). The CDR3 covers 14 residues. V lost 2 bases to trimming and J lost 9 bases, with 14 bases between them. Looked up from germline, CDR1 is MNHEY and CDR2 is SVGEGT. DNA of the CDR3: TGTGCCAGCAGTTACACGGGACTCCCTTCTGAGCAGTTCTTC. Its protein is CASSYTGLPSEQFF.

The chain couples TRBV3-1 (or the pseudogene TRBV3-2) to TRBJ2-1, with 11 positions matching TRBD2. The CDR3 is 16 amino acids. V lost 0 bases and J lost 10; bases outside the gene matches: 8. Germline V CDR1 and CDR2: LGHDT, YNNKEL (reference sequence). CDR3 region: CASSQDIPSGRREQFF. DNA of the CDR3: TGTGCCAGCAGCCAAGATATCCCTAGCGGGAGGAGGGAGCAGTTCTTC.

The CDR3 loop reads CASTQGTVTMYPLHF. The CDR3 DNA sequence: TGTGCCAGCACCCAAGGGACAGTGACAATGTATCCCCTCCACTTT. The rearrangement links TRBV7-2 to TRBJ1-6, with 7 positions matching TRBD1. The CDR3 has 15 amino acids. CDR1 and CDR2 from the germline V gene are SGHTA and FQGNSA. V lost 7 bases to trimming and J lost 13 bases; unmatched junction nucleotides: 16.

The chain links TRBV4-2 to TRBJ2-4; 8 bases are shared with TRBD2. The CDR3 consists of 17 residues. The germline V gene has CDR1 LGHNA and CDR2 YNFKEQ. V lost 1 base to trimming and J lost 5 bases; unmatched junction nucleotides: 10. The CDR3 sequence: CASSQALAVESENIQYF. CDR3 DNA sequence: TGTGCCAGCAGCCAAGCACTAGCGGTGGAGTCTGAAAACATTCAGTACTTC.

DNA of the CDR3: TGCGCCAGCAGGACCACGGGGTGGACAGAATACAATGAGCAGTTCTTC. Its protein product is CASRTTGWTEYNEQFF. The gene calls are TRBV5-1 and TRBJ2-1; tentatively, D is TRBD1 (6 bases). Germline V gene lookup returns CDR1 SGHRS and CDR2 YFSETQ. This CDR3 is 16 amino acids long. The germline V and J ends were trimmed by 5 bases and 4 bases, with 19 bases remaining between them.

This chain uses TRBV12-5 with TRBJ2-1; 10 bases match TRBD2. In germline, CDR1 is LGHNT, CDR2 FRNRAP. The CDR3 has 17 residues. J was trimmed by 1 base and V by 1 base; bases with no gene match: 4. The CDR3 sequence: CASGLDRAGGSYNEQFF. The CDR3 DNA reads TGTGCTAGTGGTTTGGATAGAGCGGGAGGGTCCTACAATGAGCAGTTCTTC.

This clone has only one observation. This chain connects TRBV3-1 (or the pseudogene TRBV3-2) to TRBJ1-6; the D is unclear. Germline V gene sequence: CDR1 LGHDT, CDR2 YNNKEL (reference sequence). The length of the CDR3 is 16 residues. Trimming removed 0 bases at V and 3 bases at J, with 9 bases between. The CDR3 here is CASSQDRGGYNSPLHF. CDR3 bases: TGTGCCAGCAGCCAAGACCGCGGCGGCTATAATTCACCCCTCCACTTT.